This is a list of T cell receptor beta chains from one sample in a study of cytomegalovirus exposure and HLA in healthy donors. Assay used: immunoSEQ multiplex PCR; TCRdb lists only in-frame clones, some missing. The data contain approximately 190,000 clones, roughly 80% of them singletons. The sample taken for sequencing was PBMCs. These receptors originate from a man aged 50 or older in good health and CMV-seronegative. Each CDR3 is given with its conserved first and last residue. D genes are given only for firm matches. The listing skips clone size in some rows; elsewhere it reads once, few, many or a size class.

>TRBV6-5|TRBJ1-1|few|.
CASSETGNTEAFF
TGTGCCAGCAGTGAGACAGGGAACACTGAAGCTTTCTTT
>TRBV11-2|TRBJ2-7|.|.
CASSLGGPREQYF
TGTGCCAGCAGCTTAGGGGGCCCCCGCGAGCAGTACTTC
>TRBV30|TRBJ2-1|.|TRBD2
CAWREWDGGNGFF
TGTGCCTGGAGGGAGTGGGACGGGGGGAACGGGTTCTTC
>TRBV18|TRBJ2-5|.|TRBD1
CASSPGQQETQYF
TGTGCCAGCTCACCGGGACAGCAAGAGACCCAGTACTTC
>TRBV7-5|TRBJ2-2|.|.
CARFMSNTGELFF
TGTGCCAGATTTATGTCGAACACCGGGGAGCTGTTTTTT
>TRBV5-4|TRBJ1-1|.|TRBD1
CASSRGQGFMNTEAFF
TGTGCCAGCAGCAGAGGACAGGGTTTCATGAACACTGAAGCTTTCTTT
>TRBV9|TRBJ2-3|.|.
CASSAGVNQRTDTQYF
TGTGCCAGCAGCGCGGGAGTAAATCAGCGCACAGATACGCAGTATTTT
>TRBV6-5|TRBJ2-7|.|TRBD1
CASSYRDRGAYEQYF
TGTGCCAGCAGTTACCGGGACAGGGGGGCCTACGAGCAGTACTTC
>TRBV5-1|TRBJ1-1|.|TRBD1
CASRLTGGAEAFF
TGCGCCAGCAGACTGACAGGGGGGGCTGAAGCTTTCTTT
>TRBV9|TRBJ2-3|.|.
CASSVEGRGGDTQYF
TGTGCCAGCAGCGTAGAGGGTAGGGGGGGAGATACGCAGTATTTT
>TRBV7-2|TRBJ2-7|.|TRBD2
CASSPGLAGSGEQYF
TGTGCCAGCAGCCCAGGACTAGCGGGGTCCGGCGAGCAGTACTTC
>TRBV29-1|TRBJ1-1|.|.
CSVLGRTEAFF
TGCAGCGTACTGGGGCGCACTGAAGCTTTCTTT
>TRBV14|TRBJ1-1|.|TRBD1
CASSQDPDRVCTEAFF
TGTGCCAGCAGCCAAGATCCGGACAGGGTCTGCACTGAAGCTTTCTTT
>TRBV7-2|TRBJ2-3|.|.
CASSSPIRDTQYF
TGTGCCAGCAGCTCTCCAATCAGAGATACGCAGTATTTT
>TRBV12-5|TRBJ2-5|.|.
CASGLSQETQYF
TGTGCTAGTGGTTTGTCTCAAGAGACCCAGTACTTC
>TRBV19|TRBJ1-5|few|.
CASTQGFLPQHF
TGTGCCAGTACCCAGGGCTTTCTTCCCCAGCATTTT
>TRBV2|TRBJ2-7|.|TRBD1
CASSRDRGHLGSSYEQYF
TGTGCCAGCAGCCGGGACAGGGGCCATCTAGGGAGCTCCTACGAGCAGTACTTC
>TRBV9|TRBJ1-1|once|TRBD1
CASSGWDRANPEAFF
TGTGCCAGCAGCGGGTGGGACAGGGCTAACCCTGAAGCTTTCTTT
>TRBV6-5|TRBJ1-6|once|.
CASSYSSQGRNSPLHF
TGTGCCAGCAGTTACTCGAGCCAGGGCAGGAATTCACCCCTCCACTTT
>TRBV5-1|TRBJ1-2|.|.
CASSLRQAEHGYTF
TGCGCCAGCAGCCTCAGACAAGCCGAGCATGGCTACACCTTC
>TRBV27|TRBJ1-1|.|.
CASSLGGVGTEAFF
TGTGCCAGCAGTCTTGGGGGGGTCGGCACTGAAGCTTTCTTT
>TRBV7-9|TRBJ1-4|.|.
CASSPGSLREKLFF
TGTGCCAGCAGCCCGGGGAGCCTCAGAGAAAAACTGTTTTTT
>TRBV27|TRBJ1-5|few|.
CASSLGRPSGNQPQHF
TGTGCCAGCAGTTTGGGGAGGCCCAGCGGCAATCAGCCCCAGCATTTT
>TRBV18|TRBJ2-1|few|TRBD1
CASSPRDRDNEQFF
TGTGCCAGCTCACCAAGGGACAGAGACAATGAGCAGTTCTTC
>TRBV5-6|TRBJ1-2|.|.
CASSLERQYGYTF
TGTGCCAGCAGCTTGGAACGACAGTATGGCTACACCTTC
>TRBV25-1|TRBJ2-7|.|.
CASSDWTVGYEQYF
TGTGCCAGCAGTGACTGGACAGTTGGCTACGAGCAGTACTTC
>TRBV7-8|TRBJ2-3|.|TRBD2
CASSIEGLAGAYTQYF
TGTGCCAGCAGCATAGAGGGACTAGCGGGGGCATATACGCAGTATTTT
>TRBV6-5|TRBJ2-1|.|.
CASRLAAYNEQFF
TGTGCCAGCAGGTTAGCGGCCTACAATGAGCAGTTCTTC
>TRBV13|TRBJ2-7|.|.
CASSPAGTLRGEQYF
TGTGCCAGCAGCCCTGCTGGGACATTGAGGGGCGAGCAGTACTTC
>TRBV10-3|TRBJ2-7|.|TRBD2
CAIVKRGNSSQYF
TGTGCCATCGTGAAGCGGGGGAATTCGTCGCAGTACTTC
>TRBV5-6|TRBJ2-5|.|.
CASSLFRVVLETQYF
TGTGCCAGCAGCTTATTTCGGGTCGTATTAGAGACCCAGTACTTC
>TRBV9|TRBJ2-7|.|TRBD2
CASSDTSGGYEQYF
TGTGCCAGCAGCGACACTAGCGGGGGCTACGAGCAGTACTTC